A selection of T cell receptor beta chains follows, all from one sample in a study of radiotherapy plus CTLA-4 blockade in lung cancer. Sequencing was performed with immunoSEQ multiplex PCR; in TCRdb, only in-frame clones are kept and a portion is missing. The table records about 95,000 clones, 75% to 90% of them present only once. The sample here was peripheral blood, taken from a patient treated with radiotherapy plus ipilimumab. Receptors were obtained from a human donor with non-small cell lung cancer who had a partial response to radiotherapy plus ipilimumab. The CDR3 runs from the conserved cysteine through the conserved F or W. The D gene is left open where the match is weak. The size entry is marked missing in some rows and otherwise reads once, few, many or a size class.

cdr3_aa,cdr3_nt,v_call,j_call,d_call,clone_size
CASSSRGRLGAGELFF,TGTGCCAGCAGCTCACGGGGGAGGTTGGGGGCCGGGGAGCTGTTTTTT,TRBV27,TRBJ2-2,-,few
CATSAVAGGPPEQYF,TGTGCCACCAGCGCGGTAGCGGGAGGTCCCCCCGAGCAGTACTTC,TRBV15,TRBJ2-7,TRBD2,-
CASSLGHRSYEQYF,TGTGCCAGCAGCTTGGGACACCGCTCCTACGAGCAGTACTTC,TRBV7-2,TRBJ2-7,-,-
CACEAHEQYF,TGTGCCTGTGAGGCCCACGAGCAGTACTTC,TRBV30,TRBJ2-7,-,-
CASSLSRSGPEAQHF,TGTGCCAGCAGTTTATCGAGGTCTGGCCCGGAGGCCCAGCATTTT,TRBV28,TRBJ1-5,-,-
CASSQDVGGDYGYTF,TGTGCCAGCAGCCAAGATGTCGGGGGGGACTATGGCTACACCTTC,TRBV4-2,TRBJ1-2,-,once
CASSLFEGEYEQYF,TGTGCCAGCAGCTTATTTGAGGGAGAATACGAGCAGTACTTC,TRBV7-9,TRBJ2-7,-,-
CASSAQLGLAGFVETQYF,TGTGCCAGCAGCGCACAACTCGGACTAGCGGGATTCGTGGAGACCCAGTACTTC,TRBV9,TRBJ2-5,TRBD2,once
CASSFERHPYEQYF,TGTGCCAGCAGCTTTGAGCGGCACCCCTACGAGCAGTACTTC,TRBV7-9,TRBJ2-7,-,once
CASTDDRLETQYF,TGTGCCAGCACGGACGACAGGTTAGAGACCCAGTACTTC,TRBV6-5,TRBJ2-5,-,once
CASGTLLYNEQFF,TGTGCCAGCGGTACTCTCCTCTACAATGAGCAGTTCTTC,TRBV2,TRBJ2-1,-,-
CASSQTIPGLAGRKETQYF,TGTGCCAGCAGTCAGACGATTCCGGGACTAGCGGGAAGGAAAGAGACCCAGTACTTC,TRBV27,TRBJ2-5,TRBD2,-
CASSGAGTNFYTF,TGTGCCAGCTCTGGAGCCGGGACAAACTTTTACACCTTC,TRBV6-5,TRBJ1-2,-,few
CASARGGVAFF,TGTGCCAGCGCCCGAGGGGGGGTAGCTTTCTTT,TRBV11-2,TRBJ1-1,-,-
CSVSSGLAEYEQYF,TGCAGCGTTAGCTCTGGGCTAGCGGAATACGAGCAGTACTTC,TRBV29-1,TRBJ2-7,TRBD2,few
CASSEEERNYGYTF,TGTGCCAGCAGTGAAGAGGAGAGAAACTATGGCTACACCTTC,TRBV2,TRBJ1-2,-,-
CASSADIGQPQHF,TGCGCCAGCAGCGCGGACATTGGTCAGCCCCAGCATTTT,TRBV5-1,TRBJ1-5,-,-
CSASIGQPQHF,TGCAGTGCTAGTATCGGTCAGCCCCAGCATTTT,TRBV20-1,TRBJ1-5,-,-
CASSQEGVGNTEAFF,TGTGCCAGCTCCCAAGAAGGGGTAGGGAACACTGAAGCTTTCTTT,TRBV18,TRBJ1-1,-,-
CASSLGGADYEQYF,TGTGCCAGCAGTTTAGGTGGGGCAGACTACGAGCAGTACTTC,TRBV28,TRBJ2-7,-,-
CASTVQGYGYTF,TGTGCCAGCACCGTCCAGGGTTATGGCTACACCTTC,TRBV7-2,TRBJ1-2,-,-
CATSTNPSGRFLNEQFF,TGTGCCACCAGCACCAACCCTAGCGGGCGATTCCTCAATGAGCAGTTCTTC,TRBV15,TRBJ2-1,TRBD2,-
CASSLQVRGRTDTQYF,TGCGCCAGCAGCTTGCAAGTGCGGGGACGCACAGATACGCAGTATTTT,TRBV5-1,TRBJ2-3,-,few
CASSLALGHLNTEAFF,TGCGCCAGCAGCTTGGCCCTGGGACACCTGAACACTGAAGCTTTCTTT,TRBV5-1,TRBJ1-1,-,-
CASSLNQDRAGLQRYTF,TGTGCCAGCAGCTTAAATCAGGACAGGGCCGGTCTCCAGCGCTACACCTTC,TRBV11-2,TRBJ1-2,TRBD1,once
CASSLTGNEQYF,TGCGCCAGCAGCTTGACAGGGAACGAGCAGTACTTC,TRBV5-1,TRBJ2-7,-,few
CSVPGSGPSGELFF,TGCAGCGTCCCCGGATCAGGGCCGTCCGGGGAGCTGTTTTTT,TRBV29-1,TRBJ2-2,-,-
CASSEEGTSNQPQHF,TGTGCCAGCAGTGAAGAGGGGACAAGCAATCAGCCCCAGCATTTT,TRBV2,TRBJ1-5,-,-
CASTPWGGRGNTGELFF,TGTGCCAGCACCCCGTGGGGCGGGAGGGGGAACACCGGGGAGCTGTTTTTT,TRBV27,TRBJ2-2,TRBD2,-
CASSRTGLNTEAFF,TGTGCCAGCAGTAGGACAGGGCTCAACACTGAAGCTTTCTTT,TRBV28,TRBJ1-1,TRBD1,-
CASSLARVAGGNTGELFF,TGTGCCAGCAGCTTAGCGCGGGTAGCGGGAGGGAACACCGGGGAGCTGTTTTTT,TRBV7-8,TRBJ2-2,TRBD2,-
CASSDGPTAEAFF,TGTGCCAGCAGTGACGGCCCGACAGCTGAAGCTTTCTTT,TRBV2,TRBJ1-1,-,-
CASRGQGVVGEQFF,TGTGCCAGCAGGGGTCAGGGGGTTGTCGGTGAGCAGTTCTTC,TRBV7-2,TRBJ2-1,TRBD1,-
CASSLSQGLAGGESYEQYF,TGTGCCAGCAGCTTAAGTCAGGGACTAGCGGGAGGAGAATCCTACGAGCAGTACTTC,TRBV11-2,TRBJ2-7,TRBD2,-
CAISEGRVTDTQYF,TGTGCCATCAGTGAGGGGAGGGTCACAGATACGCAGTATTTT,TRBV10-3,TRBJ2-3,TRBD2,-
CASSLATKRDTEAFF,TGTGCCAGCAGCTTAGCGACAAAGAGGGACACTGAAGCTTTCTTT,TRBV7-8,TRBJ1-1,-,-
CASSLEAGQIRYEQYF,TGTGCCAGCAGCTTGGAGGCGGGACAGATACGCTACGAGCAGTACTTC,TRBV5-8,TRBJ2-7,-,-
CASSFSIAGGPIYEQYF,TGTGCCAGCAGTTTTTCGATAGCGGGAGGGCCTATCTACGAGCAGTACTTC,TRBV27,TRBJ2-7,TRBD2,-
CASSQRPANQGELFF,TGTGCCAGCAGTCAAAGGCCAGCGAACCAGGGGGAGCTGTTTTTT,TRBV7-3,TRBJ2-2,-,-
CASSLSIRGAYSGNTEAFF,TGTGCCAGCAGTTTATCGATCCGCGGGGCATATAGCGGGAACACTGAAGCTTTCTTT,TRBV27,TRBJ1-1,-,few
CASSLAGARETQYF,TGTGCCAGCAGCTTAGCAGGGGCGCGAGAGACCCAGTACTTC,TRBV7-2,TRBJ2-5,-,-
CASSLPGAATGELFF,TGCGCCAGCAGCCTCCCAGGGGCGGCCACCGGGGAGCTGTTTTTT,TRBV5-1,TRBJ2-2,-,-
CASSLAGSSYNEQFF,TGTGCCAGTAGTCTAGCGGGGAGCTCCTACAATGAGCAGTTCTTC,TRBV19,TRBJ2-1,TRBD2,-
CATLQGTSYEQYF,TGTGCCACCCTACAGGGAACCTCCTACGAGCAGTACTTC,TRBV28,TRBJ2-7,-,few
CASSLDAGLVEQFF,TGTGCCAGCAGCTTAGATGCGGGTTTGGTTGAGCAGTTCTTC,TRBV7-2,TRBJ2-1,-,few
CASSAGSSSLNTEAFF,TGCGCCAGCAGCGCGGGATCCAGCAGTTTGAACACTGAAGCTTTCTTT,TRBV5-1,TRBJ1-1,-,-
CATRPEGRNEQYF,TGTGCCACCCGCCCGGAGGGCCGGAACGAGCAGTACTTC,TRBV6-1,TRBJ2-7,-,-
CASSLDIRGAEQYF,TGTGCCAGCAGCTTAGACATCCGGGGTGCCGAGCAGTACTTC,TRBV13,TRBJ2-7,-,-
CASSWTSASTDTQYF,TGTGCCAGCTCATGGACTAGCGCTAGCACAGATACGCAGTATTTT,TRBV18,TRBJ2-3,TRBD2,-
CASSLGQASGYYEQYF,TGTGCCAGCAGCTTGGGGCAGGCGAGTGGGTACTACGAGCAGTACTTC,TRBV5-8,TRBJ2-7,-,-
CASSYHRPPPKALF,TGTGCCAGCAGTTACCACAGGCCTCCGCCCAAGGCCCTCTTC,TRBV6-5,TRBJ1-2,-,-
CASSYRGSNQPQHF,TGTGCCAGCAGTTACAGGGGAAGCAATCAGCCCCAGCATTTT,TRBV27,TRBJ1-5,TRBD1,-
CASSPSGRAFQFF,TGTGCCAGCAGCCCGAGCGGGAGGGCCTTTCAGTTCTTC,TRBV28,TRBJ2-1,TRBD2,-
CASSTGTGGEKLFF,TGCGCCAGCAGCACCGGGACAGGGGGTGAAAAACTGTTTTTT,TRBV5-1,TRBJ1-4,TRBD1,-
CAIKGREDFYEQYF,TGTGCCATAAAGGGCAGGGAAGATTTCTACGAGCAGTACTTC,TRBV10-3,TRBJ2-7,-,-
CASSQDRGTATETQYF,TGCGCCAGCAGCCAAGACAGAGGGACAGCTACGGAGACCCAGTACTTC,TRBV4-1,TRBJ2-5,TRBD1,-
CAWSTGQIYGYTF,TGTGCCTGGAGTACCGGACAGATCTATGGCTACACCTTC,TRBV30,TRBJ1-2,-,-
CASSFIRTTHEQFF,TGTGCCAGCAGCTTTATTCGCACTACCCATGAGCAGTTCTTC,TRBV11-2,TRBJ2-1,-,-